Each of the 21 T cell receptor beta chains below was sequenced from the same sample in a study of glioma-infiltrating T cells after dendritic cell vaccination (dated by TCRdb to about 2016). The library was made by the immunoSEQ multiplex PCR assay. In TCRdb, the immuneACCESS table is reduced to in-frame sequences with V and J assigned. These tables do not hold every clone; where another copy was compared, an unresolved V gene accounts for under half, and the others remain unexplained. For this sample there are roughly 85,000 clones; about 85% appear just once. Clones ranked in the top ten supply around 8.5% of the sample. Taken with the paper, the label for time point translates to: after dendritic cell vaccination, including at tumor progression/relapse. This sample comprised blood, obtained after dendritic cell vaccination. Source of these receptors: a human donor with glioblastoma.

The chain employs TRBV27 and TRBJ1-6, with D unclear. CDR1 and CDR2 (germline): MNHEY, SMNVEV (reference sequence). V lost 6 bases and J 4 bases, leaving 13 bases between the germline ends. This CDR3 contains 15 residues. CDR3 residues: CASRIEAGYNSPLHF. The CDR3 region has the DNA TGTGCCAGCAGGATCGAGGCGGGATATAATTCACCCCTCCACTTT.

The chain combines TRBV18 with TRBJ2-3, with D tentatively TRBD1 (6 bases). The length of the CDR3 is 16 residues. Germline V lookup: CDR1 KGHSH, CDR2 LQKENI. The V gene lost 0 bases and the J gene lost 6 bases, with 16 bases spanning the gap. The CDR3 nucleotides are TGTGCCAGCTCACCACCGACCAGGGGCATTGAGGATACGCAGTATTTT. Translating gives CASSPPTRGIEDTQYF.

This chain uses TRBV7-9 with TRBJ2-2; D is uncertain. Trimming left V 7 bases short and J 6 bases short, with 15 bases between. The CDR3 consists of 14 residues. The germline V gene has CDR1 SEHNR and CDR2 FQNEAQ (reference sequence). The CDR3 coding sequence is TGTGCCAGCACCCCTGGAGCCGGTGCCGGGGAGCTGTTTTTT. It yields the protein CASTPGAGAGELFF.

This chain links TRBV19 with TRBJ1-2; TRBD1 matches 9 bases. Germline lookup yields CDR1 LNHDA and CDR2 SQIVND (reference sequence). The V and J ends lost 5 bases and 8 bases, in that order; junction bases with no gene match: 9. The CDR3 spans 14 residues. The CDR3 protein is CASSVLGTGHGYTF. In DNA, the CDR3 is TGTGCCAGTAGTGTTCTAGGGACAGGGCACGGCTACACCTTC.

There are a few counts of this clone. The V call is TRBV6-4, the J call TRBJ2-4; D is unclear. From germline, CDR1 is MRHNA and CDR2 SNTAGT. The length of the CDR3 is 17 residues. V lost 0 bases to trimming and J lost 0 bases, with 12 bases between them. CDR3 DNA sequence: TGTGCCAGCAGTGACTCTTGGCGGCTACTAGCCAAAAACATTCAGTACTTC. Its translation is CASSDSWRLLAKNIQYF.

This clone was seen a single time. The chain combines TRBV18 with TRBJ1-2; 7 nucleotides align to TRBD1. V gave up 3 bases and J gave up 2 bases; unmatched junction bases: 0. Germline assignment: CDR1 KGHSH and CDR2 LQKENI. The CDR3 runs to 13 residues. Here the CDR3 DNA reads TGTGCCAGCTCACCGACAGGGAACTATGGCTACACCTTC. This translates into CASSPTGNYGYTF. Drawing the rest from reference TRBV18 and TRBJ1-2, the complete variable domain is NAGVMQNPRHLVRRRGQEARLRCSPMKGHSHVYWYRQLPEEGLKFMVYLQKENIIDESGMPKERFSAEFPKEGPSILRIQQVVRGDSAAYFCASSPTGNYGYTFGSGTRLTVV.

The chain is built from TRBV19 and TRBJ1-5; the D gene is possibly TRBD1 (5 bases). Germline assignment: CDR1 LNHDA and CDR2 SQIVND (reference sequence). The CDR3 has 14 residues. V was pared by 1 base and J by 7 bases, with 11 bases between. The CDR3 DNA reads TGTGCCAGTAGTATAGGGCAGGGAGGGCAGCCCCAGCATTTT. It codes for CASSIGQGGQPQHF.

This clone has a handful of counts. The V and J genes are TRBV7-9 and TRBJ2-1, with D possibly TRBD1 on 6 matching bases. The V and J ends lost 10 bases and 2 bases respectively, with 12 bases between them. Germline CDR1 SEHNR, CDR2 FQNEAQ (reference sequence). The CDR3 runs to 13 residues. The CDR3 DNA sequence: TGTGCCACAAGGGACACTACCTACAATGAGCAGTTCTTC. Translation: CATRDTTYNEQFF. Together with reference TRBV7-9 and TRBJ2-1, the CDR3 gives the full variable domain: DTGVSQNPRHKITKRGQNVTFRCDPISEHNRLYWYRQTLGQGPEFLTYFQNEAQLEKSRLLSDRFSAERPKGSFSTLEIQRTEQGDSAMYLCATRDTTYNEQFFGPGTRLTVL.

CDR3 sequence (DNA): TGTGCCAGCAGTTTGGTCTCGGAGGCGGATACGCAGTATTTT. Protein sequence: CASSLVSEADTQYF. The J gene is TRBJ2-3, the V gene TRBV6-5; D possibly corresponds to TRBD2 (5 bases). Germline CDR1 reads MNHEY; CDR2 reads SVGAGI. The germline V and J ends were trimmed by 4 bases and 6 bases, with 14 bases remaining between them. The CDR3 has 14 amino acids.

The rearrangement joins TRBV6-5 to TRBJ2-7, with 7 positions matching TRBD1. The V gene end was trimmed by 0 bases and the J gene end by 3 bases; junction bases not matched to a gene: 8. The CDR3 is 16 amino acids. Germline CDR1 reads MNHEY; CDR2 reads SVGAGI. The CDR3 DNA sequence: TGTGCCAGCAGTTACTCTGGTCCTCGGGACAGCTACGAGCAGTACTTC. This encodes CASSYSGPRDSYEQYF.

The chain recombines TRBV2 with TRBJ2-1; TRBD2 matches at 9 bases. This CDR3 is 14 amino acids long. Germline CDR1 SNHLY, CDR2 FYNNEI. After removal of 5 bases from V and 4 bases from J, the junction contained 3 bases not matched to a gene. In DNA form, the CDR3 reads TGTGCCAGCAGTCCCCTAGCGGGGTACAATGAGCAGTTCTTC. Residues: CASSPLAGYNEQFF.

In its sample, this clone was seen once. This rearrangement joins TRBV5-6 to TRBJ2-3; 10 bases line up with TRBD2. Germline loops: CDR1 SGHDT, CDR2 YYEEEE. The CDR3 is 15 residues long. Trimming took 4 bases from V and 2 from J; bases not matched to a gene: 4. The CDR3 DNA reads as TGTGCCAGCAGCCTAAGCGGGAGGGCCACAGATACGCAGTATTTT. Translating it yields CASSLSGRATDTQYF.

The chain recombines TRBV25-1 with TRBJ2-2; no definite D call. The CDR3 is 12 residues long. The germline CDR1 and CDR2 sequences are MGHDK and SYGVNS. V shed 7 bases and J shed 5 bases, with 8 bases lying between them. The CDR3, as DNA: TGTGCCAGCACGGGTATAACCGGGGAGCTGTTTTTT. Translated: CASTGITGELFF.

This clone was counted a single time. The CDR3 protein is CASSPWTSGGELFF. In nucleotides, the CDR3 is TGTGCCAGCAGTCCTTGGACTAGCGGCGGGGAGCTGTTTTTT. The gene calls are TRBV27 and TRBJ2-2; 10 nucleotides align to TRBD2. The CDR3 has 14 amino acids. J lost 7 bases, V lost 5 bases, and 4 bases had no gene match. Germline CDR1 is MNHEY and CDR2 is SMNVEV (reference sequence).

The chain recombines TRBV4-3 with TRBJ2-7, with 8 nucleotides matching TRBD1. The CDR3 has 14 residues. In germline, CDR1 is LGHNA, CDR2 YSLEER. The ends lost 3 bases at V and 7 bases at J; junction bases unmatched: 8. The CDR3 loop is CASSQMTGVGEQYF. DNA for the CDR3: TGCGCCAGCAGCCAGATGACAGGGGTGGGGGAGCAGTACTTC.

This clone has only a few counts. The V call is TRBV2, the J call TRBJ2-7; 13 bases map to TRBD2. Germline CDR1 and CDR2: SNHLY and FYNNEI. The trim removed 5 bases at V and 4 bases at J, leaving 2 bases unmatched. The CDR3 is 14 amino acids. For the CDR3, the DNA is TGTGCCAGCAGTCCGGGACTAGCGGGATACGAGCAGTACTTC. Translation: CASSPGLAGYEQYF. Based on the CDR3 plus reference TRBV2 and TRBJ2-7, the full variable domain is EPEVTQTPSHQVTQMGQEVILRCVPISNHLYFYWYRQILGQKVEFLVSFYNNEISEKSEIFDDQFSVERPDGSNFTLKIRSTKLEDSAMYFCASSPGLAGYEQYFGPGTRLTVT.

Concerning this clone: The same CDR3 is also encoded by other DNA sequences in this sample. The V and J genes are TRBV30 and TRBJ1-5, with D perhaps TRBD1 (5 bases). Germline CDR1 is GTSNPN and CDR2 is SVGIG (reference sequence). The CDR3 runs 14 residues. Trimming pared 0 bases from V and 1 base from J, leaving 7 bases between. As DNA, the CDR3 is TGTGCCTGGAGTGTTGGGGGGAGCAATCAGCCCCAGCATTTT. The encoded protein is CAWSVGGSNQPQHF.

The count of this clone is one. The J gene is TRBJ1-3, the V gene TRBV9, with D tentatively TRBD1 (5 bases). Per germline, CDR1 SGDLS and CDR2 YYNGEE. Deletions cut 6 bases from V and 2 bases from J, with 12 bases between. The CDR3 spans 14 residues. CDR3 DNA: TGTGCCAGCATCGCAGGGAGGACTGGAAACACCATATATTTT. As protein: CASIAGRTGNTIYF.

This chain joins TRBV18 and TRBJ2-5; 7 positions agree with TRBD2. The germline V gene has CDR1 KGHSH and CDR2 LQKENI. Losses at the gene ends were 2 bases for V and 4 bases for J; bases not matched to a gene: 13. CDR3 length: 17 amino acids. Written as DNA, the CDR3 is TGTGCCAGCTCACCAGCCAGCGGGGCCCCCCTGGGAGAGACCCAGTACTTC. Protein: CASSPASGAPLGETQYF.

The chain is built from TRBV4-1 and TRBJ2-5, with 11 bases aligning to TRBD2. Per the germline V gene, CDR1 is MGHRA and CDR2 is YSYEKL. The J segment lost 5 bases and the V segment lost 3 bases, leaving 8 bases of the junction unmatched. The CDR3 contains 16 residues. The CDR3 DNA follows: TGCGCCAGCAGCCAGACTAGCGGGATTACACGGGAGACCCAGTACTTC. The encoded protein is CASSQTSGITRETQYF.

The CDR3: CASSEQGLYGYTF. For the CDR3, the DNA is TGTGCCAGCAGTGAACAGGGCCTCTATGGCTACACCTTC. The chain carries TRBV6-1 and TRBJ1-2, with D possibly TRBD1 on 5 matching bases. CDR3 length: 13 amino acids. V lost 2 bases to trimming and J lost 4 bases, with 8 bases between them. CDR1 is MNHNS and CDR2 is SASEGT in the germline V gene.